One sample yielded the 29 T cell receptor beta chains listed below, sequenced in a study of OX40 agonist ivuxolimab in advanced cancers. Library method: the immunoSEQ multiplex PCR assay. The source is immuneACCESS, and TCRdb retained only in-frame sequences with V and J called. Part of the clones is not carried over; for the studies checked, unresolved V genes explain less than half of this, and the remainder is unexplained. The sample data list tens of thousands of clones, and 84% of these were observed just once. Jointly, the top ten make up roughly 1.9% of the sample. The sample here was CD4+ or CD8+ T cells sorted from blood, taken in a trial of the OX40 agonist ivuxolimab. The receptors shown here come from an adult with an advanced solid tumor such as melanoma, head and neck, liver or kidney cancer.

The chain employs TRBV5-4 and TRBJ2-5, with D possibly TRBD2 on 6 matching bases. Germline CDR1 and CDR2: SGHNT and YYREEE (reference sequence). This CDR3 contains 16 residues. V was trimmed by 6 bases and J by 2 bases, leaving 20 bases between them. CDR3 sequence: CASTSDQGGIQETQYF. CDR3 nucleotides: TGTGCCAGCACCTCTGACCAGGGCGGGATTCAAGAGACCCAGTACTTC.

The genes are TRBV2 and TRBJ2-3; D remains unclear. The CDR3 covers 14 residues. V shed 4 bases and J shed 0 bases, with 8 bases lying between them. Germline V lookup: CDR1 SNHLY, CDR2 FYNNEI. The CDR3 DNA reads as TGTGCCAGCAGTGTCGGAACTAGCACAGATACGCAGTATTTT. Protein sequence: CASSVGTSTDTQYF.

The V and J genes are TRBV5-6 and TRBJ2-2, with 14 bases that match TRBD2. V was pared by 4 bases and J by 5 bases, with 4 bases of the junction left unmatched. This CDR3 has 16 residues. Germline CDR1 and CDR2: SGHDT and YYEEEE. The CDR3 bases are TGTGCCAGCAGCCCGACTAGCGGGAGGGTAACCGGGGAGCTGTTTTTT. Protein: CASSPTSGRVTGELFF.

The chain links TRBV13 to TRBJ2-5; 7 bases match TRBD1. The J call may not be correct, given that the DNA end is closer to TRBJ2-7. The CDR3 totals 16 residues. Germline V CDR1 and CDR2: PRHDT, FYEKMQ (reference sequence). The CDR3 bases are TGTGCCAGCAGCTTAGGGGGACAGCTAAGCTCCTACGAGCAGTACTTC. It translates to CASSLGGQLSSYEQYF.

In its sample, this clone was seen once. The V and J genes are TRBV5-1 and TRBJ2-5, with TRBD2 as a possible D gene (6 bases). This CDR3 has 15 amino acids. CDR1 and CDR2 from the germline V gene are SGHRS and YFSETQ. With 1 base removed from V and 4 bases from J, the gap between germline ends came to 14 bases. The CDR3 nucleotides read TGCGCCAGCAGCTTGCGTTCGTGGGGAGGAGAGACCCAGTACTTC. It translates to CASSLRSWGGETQYF.

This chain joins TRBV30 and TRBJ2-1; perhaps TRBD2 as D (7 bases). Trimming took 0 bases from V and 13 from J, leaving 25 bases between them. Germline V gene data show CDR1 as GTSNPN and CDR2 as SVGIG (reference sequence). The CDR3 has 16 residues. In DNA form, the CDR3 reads TGTGCCTGGAGTGTACGAGGGGCCGCTGGGGGGGCTCGACAGTTCTTC. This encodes CAWSVRGAAGGARQFF.

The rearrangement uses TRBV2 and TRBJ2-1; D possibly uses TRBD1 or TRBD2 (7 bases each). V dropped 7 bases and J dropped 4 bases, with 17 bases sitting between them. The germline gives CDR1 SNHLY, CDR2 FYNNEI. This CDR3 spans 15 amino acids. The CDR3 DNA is TGTGCCAGCAAGGAGACCAGGGGGGGGTACAATGAGCAGTTCTTC. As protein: CASKETRGGYNEQFF.

The CDR3 spells CASTLQTVRGYGYTF. As DNA, the CDR3 is TGTGCCAGCACCCTACAGACGGTCAGAGGCTATGGCTACACCTTC. V and J are TRBV5-6 and TRBJ1-2, with unresolved D. CDR1 is SGHDT, CDR2 YYEEEE, per germline. The CDR3 consists of 15 residues. The V gene lost 6 bases and the J gene lost 4 bases, with 19 bases spanning the gap.

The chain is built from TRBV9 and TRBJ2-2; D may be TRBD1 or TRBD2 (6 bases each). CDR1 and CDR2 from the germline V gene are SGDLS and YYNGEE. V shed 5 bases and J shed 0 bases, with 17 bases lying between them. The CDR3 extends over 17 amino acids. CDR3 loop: CASSPGASGANTGELFF. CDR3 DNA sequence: TGTGCCAGCAGTCCGGGGGCCTCCGGGGCGAACACCGGGGAGCTGTTTTTT.

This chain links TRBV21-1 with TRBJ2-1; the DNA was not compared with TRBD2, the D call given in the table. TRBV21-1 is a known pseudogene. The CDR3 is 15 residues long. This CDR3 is CASISRRIAVNEQFF. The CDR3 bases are TGTGCCAGCATATCCCGTCGGATAGCGGTCAATGAGCAGTTCTTC.

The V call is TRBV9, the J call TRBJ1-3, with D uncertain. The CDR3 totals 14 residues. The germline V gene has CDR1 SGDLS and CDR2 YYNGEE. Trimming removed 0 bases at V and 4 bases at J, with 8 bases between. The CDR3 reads CASSVVAGGNTIYF. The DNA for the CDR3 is TGTGCCAGCAGCGTAGTTGCCGGAGGAAACACCATATATTTT.

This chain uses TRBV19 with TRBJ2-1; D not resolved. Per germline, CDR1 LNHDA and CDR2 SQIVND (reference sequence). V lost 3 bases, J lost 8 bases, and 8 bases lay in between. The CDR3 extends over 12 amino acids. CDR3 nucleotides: TGTGCCAGTAGTATCCAACGGGATGAGCAGTTCTTC. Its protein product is CASSIQRDEQFF.

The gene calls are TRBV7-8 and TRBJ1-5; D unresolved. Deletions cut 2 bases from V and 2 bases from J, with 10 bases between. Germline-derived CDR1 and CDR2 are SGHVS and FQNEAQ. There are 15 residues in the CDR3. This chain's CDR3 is CASSLLPGGNQPQHF. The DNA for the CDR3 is TGTGCCAGCAGCTTACTACCTGGAGGCAATCAGCCCCAGCATTTT.

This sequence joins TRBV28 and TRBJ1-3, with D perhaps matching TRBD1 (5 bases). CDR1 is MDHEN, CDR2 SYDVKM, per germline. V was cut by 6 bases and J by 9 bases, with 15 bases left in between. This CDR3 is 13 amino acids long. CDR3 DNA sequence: TGTGCCAGCAGGGCTCCAGGGATCGGCACCATATATTTT. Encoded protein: CASRAPGIGTIYF.

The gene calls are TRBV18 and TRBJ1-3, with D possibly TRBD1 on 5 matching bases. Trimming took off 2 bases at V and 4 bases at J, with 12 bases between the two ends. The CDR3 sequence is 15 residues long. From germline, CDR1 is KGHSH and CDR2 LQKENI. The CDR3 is CASSPVRDGGNTIYF. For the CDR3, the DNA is TGTGCCAGCTCACCAGTGAGGGACGGCGGAAACACCATATATTTT.

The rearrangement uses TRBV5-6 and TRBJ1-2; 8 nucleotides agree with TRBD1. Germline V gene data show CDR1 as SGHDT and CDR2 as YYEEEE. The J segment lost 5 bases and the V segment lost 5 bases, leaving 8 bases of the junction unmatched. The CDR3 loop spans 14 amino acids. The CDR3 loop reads CASRFQGARYGYTF. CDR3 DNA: TGTGCCAGCAGATTTCAGGGGGCGCGGTATGGCTACACCTTC. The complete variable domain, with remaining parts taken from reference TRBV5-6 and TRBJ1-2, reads DAGVTQSPTHLIKTRGQQVTLRCSPKSGHDTVSWYQQALGQGPQFIFQYYEEEERQRGNFPDRFSGHQFPNYSSELNVNALLLGDSALYLCASRFQGARYGYTFGSGTRLTVV.

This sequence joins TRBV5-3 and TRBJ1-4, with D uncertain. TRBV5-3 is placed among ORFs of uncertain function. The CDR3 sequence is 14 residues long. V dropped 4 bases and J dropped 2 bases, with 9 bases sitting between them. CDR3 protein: CARSADGTNEKLFF. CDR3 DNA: TGTGCCAGAAGCGCGGACGGCACTAATGAAAAACTGTTTTTT.

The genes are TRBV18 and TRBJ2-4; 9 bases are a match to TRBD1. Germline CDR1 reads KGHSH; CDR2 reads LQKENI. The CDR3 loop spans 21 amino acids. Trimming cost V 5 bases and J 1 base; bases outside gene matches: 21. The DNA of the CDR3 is TGTGCCAGCTCATTCGAGCGAACAGGGGGCGCAAACATGTGGGCCAAAAACATTCAGTACTTC. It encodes CASSFERTGGANMWAKNIQYF.

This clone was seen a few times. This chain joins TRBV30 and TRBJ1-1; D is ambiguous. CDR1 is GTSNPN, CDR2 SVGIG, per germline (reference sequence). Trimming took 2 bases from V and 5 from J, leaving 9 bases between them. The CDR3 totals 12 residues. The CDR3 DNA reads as TGTGCCTGGAGTTCTGGGCGGACTGAAGCTTTCTTT. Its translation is CAWSSGRTEAFF.

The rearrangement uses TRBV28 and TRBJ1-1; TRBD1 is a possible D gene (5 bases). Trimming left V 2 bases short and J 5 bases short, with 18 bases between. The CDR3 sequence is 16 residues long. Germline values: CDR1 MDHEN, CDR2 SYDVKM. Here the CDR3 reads CASSLEDFGGRTEAFF. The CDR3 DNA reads TGTGCCAGCAGTTTAGAGGATTTCGGGGGGAGAACTGAAGCTTTCTTT. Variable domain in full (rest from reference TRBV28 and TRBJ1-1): DVKVTQSSRYLVKRTGEKVFLECVQDMDHENMFWYRQDPGLGLRLIYFSYDVKMKEKGDIPEGYSVSREKKERFSLILESASTNQTSMYLCASSLEDFGGRTEAFFGQGTRLTVV.

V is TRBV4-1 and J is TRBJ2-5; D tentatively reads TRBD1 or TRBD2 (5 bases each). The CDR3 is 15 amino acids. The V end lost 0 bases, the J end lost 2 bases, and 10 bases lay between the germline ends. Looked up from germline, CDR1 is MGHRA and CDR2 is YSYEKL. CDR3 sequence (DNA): TGCGCCAGCAGCCAAGACGGGGCAGGGCAAGAGACCCAGTACTTC. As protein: CASSQDGAGQETQYF.

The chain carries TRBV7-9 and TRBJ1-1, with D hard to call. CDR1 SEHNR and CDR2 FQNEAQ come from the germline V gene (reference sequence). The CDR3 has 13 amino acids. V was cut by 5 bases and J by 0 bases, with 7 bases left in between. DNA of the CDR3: TGTGCCAGCAGCAGTAGGATGAACACTGAAGCTTTCTTT. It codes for CASSSRMNTEAFF. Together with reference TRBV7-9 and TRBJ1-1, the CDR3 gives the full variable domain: DTGVSQNPRHKITKRGQNVTFRCDPISEHNRLYWYRQTLGQGPEFLTYFQNEAQLEKSRLLSDRFSAERPKGSFSTLEIQRTEQGDSAMYLCASSSRMNTEAFFGQGTRLTVV.

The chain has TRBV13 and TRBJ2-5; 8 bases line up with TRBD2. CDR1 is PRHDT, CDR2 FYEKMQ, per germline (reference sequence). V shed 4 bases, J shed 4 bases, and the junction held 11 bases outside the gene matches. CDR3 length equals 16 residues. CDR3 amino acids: CASSSFKRETLETQYF. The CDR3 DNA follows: TGTGCCAGCAGCTCCTTTAAGCGGGAGACGCTAGAGACCCAGTACTTC. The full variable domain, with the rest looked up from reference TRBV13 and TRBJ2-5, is AAGVIQSPRHLIKEKRETATLKCYPIPRHDTVYWYQQGPGQDPQFLISFYEKMQSDKGSIPDRFSAQQFSDYHSELNMSSLELGDSALYFCASSSFKRETLETQYFGPGTRLLVL.

CDR3: CAWSLGGSGYGYTF. The CDR3 region has the DNA TGTGCCTGGAGCTTGGGGGGGTCAGGCTATGGCTACACCTTC. V usage is TRBV30 and J usage is TRBJ1-2; tentatively, D is TRBD1 (5 bases). Trimming shortened V by 3 bases and J by 4 bases, and 15 bases separated the two germline ends. In germline, CDR1 is GTSNPN, CDR2 SVGIG (reference sequence). There are 14 residues in the CDR3.

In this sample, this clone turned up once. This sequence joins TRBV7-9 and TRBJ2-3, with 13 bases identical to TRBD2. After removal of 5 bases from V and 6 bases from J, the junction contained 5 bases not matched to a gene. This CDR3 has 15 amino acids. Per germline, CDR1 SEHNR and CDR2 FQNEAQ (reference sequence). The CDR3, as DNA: TGTGCCAGCAGCCCCGGGACTAGCGGGGTGGATACGCAGTATTTT. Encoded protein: CASSPGTSGVDTQYF. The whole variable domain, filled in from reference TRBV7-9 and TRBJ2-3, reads DTGVSQNPRHKITKRGQNVTFRCDPISEHNRLYWYRQTLGQGPEFLTYFQNEAQLEKSRLLSDRFSAERPKGSFSTLEIQRTEQGDSAMYLCASSPGTSGVDTQYFGPGTRLTVL.

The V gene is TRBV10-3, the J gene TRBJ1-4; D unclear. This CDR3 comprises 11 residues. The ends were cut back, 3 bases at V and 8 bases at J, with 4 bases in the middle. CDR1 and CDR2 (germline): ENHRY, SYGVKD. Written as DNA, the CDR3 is TGTGCCATCAGTGACGGGGAAAAACTGTTTTTT. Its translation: CAISDGEKLFF.

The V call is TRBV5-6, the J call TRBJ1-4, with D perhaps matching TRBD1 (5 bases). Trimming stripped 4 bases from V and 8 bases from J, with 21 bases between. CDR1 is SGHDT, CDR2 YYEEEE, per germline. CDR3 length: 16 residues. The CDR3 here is CASSPGTPKDREKLFF. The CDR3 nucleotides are TGTGCCAGCAGCCCCGGGACGCCGAAGGATCGGGAAAAACTGTTTTTT.

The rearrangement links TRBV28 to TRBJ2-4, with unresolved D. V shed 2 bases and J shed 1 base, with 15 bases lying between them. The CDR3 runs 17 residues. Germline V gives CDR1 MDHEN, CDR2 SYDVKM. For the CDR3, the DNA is TGTGCCAGCAGTTTAGGTAGGATCTCTGCGGCCAAAAACATTCAGTACTTC. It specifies CASSLGRISAAKNIQYF.

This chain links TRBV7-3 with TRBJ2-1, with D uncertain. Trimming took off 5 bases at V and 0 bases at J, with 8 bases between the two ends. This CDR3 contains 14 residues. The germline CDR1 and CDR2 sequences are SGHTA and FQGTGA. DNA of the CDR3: TGTGCCAGCAGCCCGGACGGCTCCTACAATGAGCAGTTCTTC. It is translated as CASSPDGSYNEQFF.